What follows are 4 T cell receptor beta chains derived from one specimen sequenced in a study of Ad26.COV2.S vaccination and SARS-CoV-2 variants (dated by TCRdb to the early 2020s). The treatment or condition label here, explained by the study, means: 19 received Ad26.COV2.S at low or high dose, single or two shots; roughly five received placebo; per-sample allocation not given. For vaccine and placebo recipients, repertoires were sequenced using samples collected on day 63 after the first injection. Library preparation used the immunoSEQ multiplex PCR assay. The immuneACCESS repertoire file appears here via TCRdb, limited to in-frame rearrangements. These files lack a portion of the clones; in checked studies, under half of the deficit traces to unresolved V genes, and the cause of the others is not known. In all, the sample holds about 500,000 clones, and roughly nine tenths of those were seen once. Of the sample, under 2% is held by the ten largest clones.

The sample consisted of peripheral blood, taken in a trial of Ad26.COV2.S vaccine versus placebo. These receptors were obtained from a person aged 18-60 years who received the Ad26.COV2.S COVID-19 vaccine or a placebo.

This chain uses TRBV28 with TRBJ1-2; D is ambiguous. The germline CDR1 and CDR2 sequences are MDHEN and SYDVKM. The V and J ends lost 4 bases and 3 bases respectively, with 9 bases between them. This CDR3 has 13 residues. DNA for the CDR3: TGTGCCAGCAGTTCTGGCAGGTACTATGGCTACACCTTC. Its translation is CASSSGRYYGYTF.

This rearrangement joins TRBV27 to TRBJ2-2, with 9 bases matching TRBD1. CDR1 is MNHEY, CDR2 SMNVEV, per germline (reference sequence). There are 16 residues in the CDR3. J was trimmed by 3 bases and V by 6 bases; bases with no gene match: 8. The CDR3 region is CASSRAGQGYTGELFF. CDR3 sequence (DNA): TGTGCCAGCAGCCGCGCGGGACAGGGCTACACCGGGGAGCTGTTTTTT.

The chain carries TRBV15 and TRBJ2-1; 12 nucleotides line up with TRBD2. With V trimmed by 4 bases and J by 4 bases, 5 bases remained unmatched. This CDR3 is built from 16 residues. The germline V gene encodes CDR1 LNHNV and CDR2 YYDKDF (reference sequence). DNA for the CDR3: TGTGCCACCAGCATCCGGACTAGCGGGGCTTACAATGAGCAGTTCTTC. This encodes CATSIRTSGAYNEQFF.

The chain couples TRBV5-1 to TRBJ1-4; D is possibly TRBD1 (6 bases). V lost 2 bases, J lost 9 bases, and 17 bases lay in between. Germline CDR1 and CDR2: SGHRS and YFSETQ. CDR3 length equals 15 residues. The DNA for the CDR3 is TGCGCCAGCAGCTTTTCTCGACAGGCGGGGCAAAAACTGTTTTTT. Residues: CASSFSRQAGQKLFF.